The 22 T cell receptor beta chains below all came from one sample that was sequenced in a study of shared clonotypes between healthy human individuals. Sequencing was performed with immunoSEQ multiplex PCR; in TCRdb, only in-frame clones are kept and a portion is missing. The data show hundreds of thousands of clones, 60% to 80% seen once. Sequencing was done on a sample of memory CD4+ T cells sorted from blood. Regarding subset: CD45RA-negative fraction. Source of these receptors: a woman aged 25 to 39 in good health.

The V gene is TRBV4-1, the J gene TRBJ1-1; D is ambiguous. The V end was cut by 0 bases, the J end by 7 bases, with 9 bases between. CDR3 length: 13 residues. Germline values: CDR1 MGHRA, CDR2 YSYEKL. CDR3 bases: TGCGCCAGCAGCCAAGATCGGAGATTTGAAGCTTTCTTT. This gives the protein CASSQDRRFEAFF.

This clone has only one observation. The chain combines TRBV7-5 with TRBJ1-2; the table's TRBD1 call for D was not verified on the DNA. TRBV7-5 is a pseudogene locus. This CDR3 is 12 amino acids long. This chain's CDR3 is CHQKGLTGGYTF. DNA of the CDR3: TGTCATCAAAAAGGGTTGACAGGTGGCTACACCTTC.

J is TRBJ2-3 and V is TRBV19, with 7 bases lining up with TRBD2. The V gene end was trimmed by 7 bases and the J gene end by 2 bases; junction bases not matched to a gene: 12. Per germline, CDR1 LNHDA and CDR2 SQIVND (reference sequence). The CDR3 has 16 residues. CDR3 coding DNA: TGTGCCAGTACCAACCAACCGGGACTACTCACAGATACGCAGTATTTT. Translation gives CASTNQPGLLTDTQYF.

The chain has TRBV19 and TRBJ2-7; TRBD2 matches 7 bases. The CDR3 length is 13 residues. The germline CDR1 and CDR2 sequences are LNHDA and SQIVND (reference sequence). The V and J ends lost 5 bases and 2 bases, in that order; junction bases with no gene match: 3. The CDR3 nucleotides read TGTGCCAGTAGTTCTAGCGGCGCCTACGAGCAGTACTTC. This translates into CASSSSGAYEQYF.

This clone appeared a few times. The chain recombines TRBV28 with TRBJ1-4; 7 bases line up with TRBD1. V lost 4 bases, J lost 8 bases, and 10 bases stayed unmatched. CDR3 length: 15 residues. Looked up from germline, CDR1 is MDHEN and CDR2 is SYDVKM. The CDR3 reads CASSYTTGLGEKLFF. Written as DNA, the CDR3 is TGTGCCAGCAGTTACACGACAGGGCTGGGCGAAAAACTGTTTTTT.

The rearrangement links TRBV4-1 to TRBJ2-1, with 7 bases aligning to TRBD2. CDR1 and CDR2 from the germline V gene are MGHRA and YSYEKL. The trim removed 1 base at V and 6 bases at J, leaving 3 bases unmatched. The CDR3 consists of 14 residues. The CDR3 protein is CASSQAAGVNEQFF. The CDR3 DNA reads TGCGCCAGCAGCCAAGCGGCGGGAGTCAATGAGCAGTTCTTC.

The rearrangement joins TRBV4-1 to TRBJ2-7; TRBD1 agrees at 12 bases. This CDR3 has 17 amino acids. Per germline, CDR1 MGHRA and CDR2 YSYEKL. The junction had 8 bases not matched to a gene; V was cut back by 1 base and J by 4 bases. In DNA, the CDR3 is TGCGCCAGCAGCCAAGCCTCGGGGGGACAGGGGGCTTACGAGCAGTACTTC. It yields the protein CASSQASGGQGAYEQYF.

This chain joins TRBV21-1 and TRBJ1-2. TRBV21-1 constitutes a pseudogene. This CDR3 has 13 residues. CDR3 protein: CASPSHANYGYTF. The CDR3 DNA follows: TGTGCCAGTCCCTCCCACGCGAACTATGGCTACACCTTC.

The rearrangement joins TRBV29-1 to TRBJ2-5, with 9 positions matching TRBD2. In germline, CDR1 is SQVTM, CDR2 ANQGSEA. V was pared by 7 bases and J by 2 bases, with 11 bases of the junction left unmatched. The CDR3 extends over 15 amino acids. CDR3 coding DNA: TGCAGCGGAGCTGAAGGACTAGCGCCTCAAGAGACCCAGTACTTC. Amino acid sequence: CSGAEGLAPQETQYF.

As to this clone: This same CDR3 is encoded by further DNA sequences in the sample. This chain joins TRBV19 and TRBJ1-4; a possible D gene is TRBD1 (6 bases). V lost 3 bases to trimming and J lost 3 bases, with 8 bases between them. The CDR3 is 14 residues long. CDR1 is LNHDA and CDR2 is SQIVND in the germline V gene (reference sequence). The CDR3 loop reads CASSIQGSNEKLFF. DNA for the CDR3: TGTGCCAGTAGTATTCAGGGGTCTAATGAAAAACTGTTTTTT.

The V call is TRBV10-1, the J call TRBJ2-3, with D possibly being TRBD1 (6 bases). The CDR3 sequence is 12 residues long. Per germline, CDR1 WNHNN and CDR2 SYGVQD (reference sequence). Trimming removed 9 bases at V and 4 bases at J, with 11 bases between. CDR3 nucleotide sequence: TGCGCCAGTAATAACAGGGCAGATACGCAGTATTTT. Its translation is CASNNRADTQYF.

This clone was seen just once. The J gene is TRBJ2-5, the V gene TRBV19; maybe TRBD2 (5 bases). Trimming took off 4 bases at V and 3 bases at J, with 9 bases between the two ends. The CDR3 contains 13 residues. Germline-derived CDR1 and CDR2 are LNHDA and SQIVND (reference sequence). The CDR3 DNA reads TGTGCCAGTAGTACGGGGTACGAAGAGACCCAGTACTTC. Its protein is CASSTGYEETQYF.

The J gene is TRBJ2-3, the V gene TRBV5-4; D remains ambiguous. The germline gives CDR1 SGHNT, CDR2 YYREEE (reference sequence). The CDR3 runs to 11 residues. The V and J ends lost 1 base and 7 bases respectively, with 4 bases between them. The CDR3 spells CASSLQYTQYF. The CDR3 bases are TGTGCCAGCAGCTTGCAATATACGCAGTATTTT.

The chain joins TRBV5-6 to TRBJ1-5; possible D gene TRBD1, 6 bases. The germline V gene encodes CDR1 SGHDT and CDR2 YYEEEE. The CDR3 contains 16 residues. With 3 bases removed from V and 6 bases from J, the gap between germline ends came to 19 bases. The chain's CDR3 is CASSSWLGRGTQPQHF. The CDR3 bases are TGTGCCAGCAGCTCCTGGTTAGGCAGGGGTACTCAGCCCCAGCATTTT.

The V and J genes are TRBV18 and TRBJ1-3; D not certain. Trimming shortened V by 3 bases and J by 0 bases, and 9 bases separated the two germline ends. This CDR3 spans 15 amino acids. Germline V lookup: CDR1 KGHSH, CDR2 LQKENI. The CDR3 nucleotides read TGTGCCAGCTCACCGACCGATGACTCTGGAAACACCATATATTTT. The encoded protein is CASSPTDDSGNTIYF. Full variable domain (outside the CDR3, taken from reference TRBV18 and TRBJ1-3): NAGVMQNPRHLVRRRGQEARLRCSPMKGHSHVYWYRQLPEEGLKFMVYLQKENIIDESGMPKERFSAEFPKEGPSILRIQQVVRGDSAAYFCASSPTDDSGNTIYFGEGSWLTVV.

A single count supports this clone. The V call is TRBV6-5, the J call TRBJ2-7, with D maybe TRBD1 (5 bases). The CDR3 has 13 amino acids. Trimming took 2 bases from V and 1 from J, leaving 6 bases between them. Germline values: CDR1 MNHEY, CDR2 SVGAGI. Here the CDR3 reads CASSYDRSYEQYF. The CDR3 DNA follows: TGTGCCAGCAGTTACGACAGATCCTACGAGCAGTACTTC.

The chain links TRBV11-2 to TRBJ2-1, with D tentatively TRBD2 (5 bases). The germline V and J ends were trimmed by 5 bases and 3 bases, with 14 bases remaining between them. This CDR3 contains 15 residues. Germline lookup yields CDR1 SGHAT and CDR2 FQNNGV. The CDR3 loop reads CASSNGLDLYNEQFF. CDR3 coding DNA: TGTGCCAGCAGCAACGGACTCGACCTCTACAATGAGCAGTTCTTC.

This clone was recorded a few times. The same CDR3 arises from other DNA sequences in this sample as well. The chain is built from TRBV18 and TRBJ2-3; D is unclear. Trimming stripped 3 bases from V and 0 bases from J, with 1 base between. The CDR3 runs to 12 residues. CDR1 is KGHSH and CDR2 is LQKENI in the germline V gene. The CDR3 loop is CASSPSTDTQYF. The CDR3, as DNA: TGTGCCAGCTCACCTAGCACAGATACGCAGTATTTT.

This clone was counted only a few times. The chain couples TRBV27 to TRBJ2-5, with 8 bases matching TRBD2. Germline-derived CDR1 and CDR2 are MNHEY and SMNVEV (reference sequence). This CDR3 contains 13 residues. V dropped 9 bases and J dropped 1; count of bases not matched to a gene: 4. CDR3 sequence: CASTTSGQETQYF. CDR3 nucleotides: TGTGCCAGTACCACTAGCGGCCAAGAGACCCAGTACTTC.

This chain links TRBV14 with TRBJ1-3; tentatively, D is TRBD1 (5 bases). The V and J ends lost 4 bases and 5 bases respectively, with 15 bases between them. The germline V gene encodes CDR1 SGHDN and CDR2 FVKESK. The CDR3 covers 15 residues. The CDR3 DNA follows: TGTGCCAGCAGCCTATCGCGACAGACCAGAAACACCATATATTTT. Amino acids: CASSLSRQTRNTIYF. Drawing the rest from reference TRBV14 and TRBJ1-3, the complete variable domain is EAGVTQFPSHSVIEKGQTVTLRCDPISGHDNLYWYRRVMGKEIKFLLHFVKESKQDESGMPNNRFLAERTGGTYSTLKVQPAELEDSGVYFCASSLSRQTRNTIYFGEGSWLTVV.

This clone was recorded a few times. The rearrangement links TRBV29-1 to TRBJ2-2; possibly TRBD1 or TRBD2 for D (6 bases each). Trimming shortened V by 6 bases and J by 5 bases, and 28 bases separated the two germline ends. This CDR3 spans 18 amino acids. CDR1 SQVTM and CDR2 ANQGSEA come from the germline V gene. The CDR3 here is CSVNRPSRKGGATGELFF. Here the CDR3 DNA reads TGCAGCGTAAACAGACCCAGTAGAAAGGGGGGAGCGACCGGGGAGCTGTTTTTT.

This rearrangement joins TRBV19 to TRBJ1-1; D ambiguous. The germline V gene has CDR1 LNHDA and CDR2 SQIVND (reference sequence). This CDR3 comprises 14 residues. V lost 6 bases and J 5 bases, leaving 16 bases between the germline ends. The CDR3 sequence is CASSTEKGWTEAFF. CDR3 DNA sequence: TGTGCCAGTAGCACAGAAAAGGGTTGGACTGAAGCTTTCTTT.